The 20 T cell receptor beta chains reported below all come from one sample, sequenced in a study of vaccination and CD4 T cells after COVID-19. Cultured CD4+ T-cell DNA underwent Oncomine TCR Beta short-read sequencing. One entry per CDR3 protein, called by TCRdb with MiXCR from the PCR reads. The sample lists about 18,000 distinct CDR3 sequences, roughly 50% seen once, with roughly 6.5% in the top ten. Their recognized antigens are unknown. Described treatment: roughly 10-day PBMC culture with coronavirus spike peptide pools or control peptides (ViraFEST assay). Sequenced input: CD4+ T cells from blood, cultured in vitro. The receptor source for this set is a human donor who had recovered from COVID-19.

This clonotype was seen only a few times. The V and J genes are TRBV6-5 and TRBJ2-3; TRBD2 might be the D (6 bases). CDR1 and CDR2 (germline): MNHEY, SVGAGI. CDR3 length equals 14 residues. The V end was cut by 2 bases, the J end by 5 bases, with 11 bases between. The CDR3 sequence: CASSYGQGGDTQYF. The CDR3 region has the DNA TGTGCCAGCAGTTACGGGCAGGGAGGAGATACGCAGTATTTT.

CDR3 bases: TGTGCCAGTAGTATAAGAGGTACGGACATCCCTTACGAGCAGTACTTC. The encoded protein is CASSIRGTDIPYEQYF. The rearrangement uses TRBV19 and TRBJ2-7, with D possibly TRBD1 on 5 matching bases. The V gene lost 2 bases and the J gene lost 4 bases, with 18 bases spanning the gap. CDR1 and CDR2 (germline): LNHDA, SQIVND (reference sequence). The CDR3 has 16 residues.

This clonotype was observed a few times. J is TRBJ2-5 and V is TRBV20-1; 9 nucleotides match TRBD1. The germline gives CDR1 DFQATT, CDR2 SNEGSKA (reference sequence). The V gene end was trimmed by 8 bases and the J gene end by 3 bases; junction bases not matched to a gene: 7. The CDR3 is made up of 13 amino acids. The CDR3 is CSISGTGKETQYF. The DNA for the CDR3 is TGCAGTATATCCGGGACAGGGAAAGAGACCCAGTACTTC.

V usage is TRBV11-3 and J usage is TRBJ2-7, with no clear D. Trimming took off 5 bases at V and 5 bases at J, with 7 bases between the two ends. Germline V gene sequence: CDR1 SGHNT, CDR2 YENEEA. CDR3 length equals 11 residues. The CDR3 here is CASSRRDEQYF. Here the CDR3 DNA reads TGTGCCAGCAGCCGAAGGGACGAGCAGTACTTC. The complete variable domain, with remaining parts taken from reference TRBV11-3 and TRBJ2-7, reads EAGVVQSPRYKIIEKKQPVAFWCNPISGHNTLYWYLQNLGQGPELLIRYENEEAVDDSQLPKDRFSAERLKGVDSTLKIQPAELGDSAVYLCASSRRDEQYFGPGTRLTVT.

This chain links TRBV6-5 with TRBJ2-3; 7 bases agree with TRBD2. The CDR3 is 15 residues long. The V gene end was trimmed by 2 bases and the J gene end by 5 bases; junction bases not matched to a gene: 7. Germline lookup yields CDR1 MNHEY and CDR2 SVGAGI. The CDR3 DNA reads TGTGCCAGCAGTTACGGCGGGAGAGAAATAGATACGCAGTATTTT. It is translated as CASSYGGREIDTQYF.

This chain links TRBV20-1 with TRBJ1-2; TRBD1 matches 7 bases. Germline trimming cut 7 bases from V and 5 bases from J; bases unmatched to any gene: 13. The CDR3 covers 14 residues. Germline lookup yields CDR1 DFQATT and CDR2 SNEGSKA (reference sequence). CDR3 DNA: TGCAGTGGCCTCCGGGACAGAGGTCATTATGGCTACACCTTC. Translated: CSGLRDRGHYGYTF.

The DNA for the CDR3 is TGCGCCAGCAGTGCGGCGACAGGGGGCTCGTACTTC. It codes for CASSAATGGSYF. The chain has TRBV10-1 and TRBJ2-7; the match to TRBD1 covers 10 bases. The germline CDR1 and CDR2 sequences are WNHNN and SYGVQD (reference sequence). CDR3 length: 12 amino acids. The junction had 6 bases not matched to a gene; V was cut back by 4 bases and J by 12 bases.

The V call is TRBV5-1, the J call TRBJ1-2, with D uncertain. Trimming took off 5 bases at V and 0 bases at J, with 14 bases between the two ends. The CDR3 runs 15 residues. Germline CDR1 is SGHRS and CDR2 is YFSETQ. CDR3: CASRVWAESNYGYTF. The CDR3 DNA reads as TGCGCCAGCAGGGTCTGGGCCGAATCTAACTATGGCTACACCTTC.

The chain joins TRBV6-2 or TRBV6-3 to TRBJ2-5; no clear D. Trimming removed 6 bases at V and 0 bases at J, with 11 bases between. The CDR3 has 14 residues. In germline, CDR1 is MNHEY, CDR2 SVGEGT. In DNA form, the CDR3 reads TGTGCCAGCAGCACTATTTCCCACCAAGAGACCCAGTACTTC. This sequence encodes CASSTISHQETQYF.

This clonotype has just a few counts. This chain connects TRBV27 to TRBJ2-3; no reliable D call. The V gene lost 2 bases and the J gene lost 1 base, with 4 bases spanning the gap. The germline CDR1 and CDR2 sequences are MNHEY and SMNVEV (reference sequence). The CDR3 consists of 13 residues. As DNA, the CDR3 is TGTGCCAGCAGTTTAGTGGGCACAGATACGCAGTATTTT. As protein: CASSLVGTDTQYF.

The chain is built from TRBV7-9 and TRBJ2-5, with D perhaps matching TRBD1 (6 bases). V lost 0 bases to trimming and J lost 1 base, with 6 bases between them. The V gene's germline CDR1 is SEHNR and CDR2 FQNEAQ (reference sequence). The CDR3 consists of 14 residues. CDR3 coding DNA: TGTGCCAGCAGCTTAGCAGGGGGCCAAGAGACCCAGTACTTC. Encoded protein: CASSLAGGQETQYF.

The V call is TRBV20-1, the J call TRBJ1-2, with D perhaps matching TRBD1 (6 bases). Germline values: CDR1 DFQATT, CDR2 SNEGSKA (reference sequence). CDR3 length equals 15 residues. With 0 bases removed from V and 4 bases from J, the gap between germline ends came to 15 bases. CDR3 loop: CSARDTVDRIYGYTF. CDR3 nucleotides: TGCAGTGCTAGAGATACAGTTGACAGGATCTATGGCTACACCTTC.

CDR3 coding DNA: TGTGCCAGCAGCCCCACGAGGGGTAACCAAGAGACCCAGTACTTC. Translation gives CASSPTRGNQETQYF. J is TRBJ2-5 and V is TRBV7-2; D possibly matches TRBD1 or TRBD2 (5 bases each). The length of the CDR3 is 15 residues. The ends were cut back, 5 bases at V and 0 bases at J, with 13 bases in the middle. Germline CDR1 reads SGHTA; CDR2 reads FQGNSA.

V is TRBV7-9 and J is TRBJ1-2, with D perhaps matching TRBD1 (5 bases). The CDR3 is 12 amino acids. V was pared by 5 bases and J by 10 bases, with 14 bases between. The germline gives CDR1 SEHNR, CDR2 FQNEAQ (reference sequence). The CDR3 here is CASSPGTWDYTF. Here the CDR3 DNA reads TGTGCCAGCAGCCCAGGGACCTGGGACTACACCTTC.

This clonotype was seen a few times. V and J are TRBV4-1 and TRBJ1-1; TRBD1 matches at 10 bases. Germline loops: CDR1 MGHRA, CDR2 YSYEKL. This CDR3 is 17 amino acids long. V dropped 1 base and J dropped 5; count of bases not matched to a gene: 10. The DNA for the CDR3 is TGCGCCAGCAGCCAAGTGGGACAGGGGATCCTCGGGACTGAAGCTTTCTTT. Amino acid sequence: CASSQVGQGILGTEAFF.

Turning to this clonotype: At one end, the junction sequence differs from germline, possibly due to a read error. J is TRBJ2-7 and V is TRBV6-5; D is undetermined. The germline CDR1 and CDR2 sequences are MNHEY and SVGAGI. CDR3 length: 14 amino acids. The CDR3 nucleotides are TGTGCCAGCAGTTACTCGACCGGTACCTACAAGCAGTACTTC. It specifies CASSYSTGTYKQYF.

The chain combines TRBV6-1 with TRBJ1-2; D gene unclear. The CDR3 is 14 residues long. V was pared by 5 bases and J by 7 bases, with 17 bases between. The V gene's germline CDR1 is MNHNS and CDR2 SASEGT. CDR3 nucleotides: TGTGCCAGCAGTCTTCACAACGCCGAGGGTGGCTACACCTTC. Translated: CASSLHNAEGGYTF.

The sample holds a few counts of this clonotype. The J gene is TRBJ1-5, the V gene TRBV24-1; no clear D. V was pared by 4 bases and J by 7 bases, with 7 bases between. Germline V lookup: CDR1 KGHDR, CDR2 SFDVKD. CDR3 length: 12 amino acids. CDR3 nucleotide sequence: TGTGCCACCAGTGACGGGGAACAGCCCCAGCATTTT. Its protein is CATSDGEQPQHF.

This clonotype was seen more than once but under ten times. The J gene is TRBJ2-7, the V gene TRBV20-1; a weak D match, TRBD2 (7 bases). Germline V lookup: CDR1 DFQATT, CDR2 SNEGSKA (reference sequence). Trimming shortened V by 6 bases and J by 4 bases, and 13 bases separated the two germline ends. This CDR3 comprises 12 residues. The DNA of the CDR3 is TGCAGTGCCGTAGGGGGGGTTTACGAGCAGTACTTC. Its protein product is CSAVGGVYEQYF.

This chain joins TRBV2 and TRBJ2-7, with 7 bases aligning to TRBD1. The CDR3 extends over 14 amino acids. From germline, CDR1 is SNHLY and CDR2 FYNNEI. V lost 2 bases and J lost 3; bases outside the gene matches: 4. The CDR3 sequence: CASSENRGHYEQYF. The CDR3 nucleotides read TGTGCCAGCAGTGAAAACAGGGGACACTACGAGCAGTACTTC.